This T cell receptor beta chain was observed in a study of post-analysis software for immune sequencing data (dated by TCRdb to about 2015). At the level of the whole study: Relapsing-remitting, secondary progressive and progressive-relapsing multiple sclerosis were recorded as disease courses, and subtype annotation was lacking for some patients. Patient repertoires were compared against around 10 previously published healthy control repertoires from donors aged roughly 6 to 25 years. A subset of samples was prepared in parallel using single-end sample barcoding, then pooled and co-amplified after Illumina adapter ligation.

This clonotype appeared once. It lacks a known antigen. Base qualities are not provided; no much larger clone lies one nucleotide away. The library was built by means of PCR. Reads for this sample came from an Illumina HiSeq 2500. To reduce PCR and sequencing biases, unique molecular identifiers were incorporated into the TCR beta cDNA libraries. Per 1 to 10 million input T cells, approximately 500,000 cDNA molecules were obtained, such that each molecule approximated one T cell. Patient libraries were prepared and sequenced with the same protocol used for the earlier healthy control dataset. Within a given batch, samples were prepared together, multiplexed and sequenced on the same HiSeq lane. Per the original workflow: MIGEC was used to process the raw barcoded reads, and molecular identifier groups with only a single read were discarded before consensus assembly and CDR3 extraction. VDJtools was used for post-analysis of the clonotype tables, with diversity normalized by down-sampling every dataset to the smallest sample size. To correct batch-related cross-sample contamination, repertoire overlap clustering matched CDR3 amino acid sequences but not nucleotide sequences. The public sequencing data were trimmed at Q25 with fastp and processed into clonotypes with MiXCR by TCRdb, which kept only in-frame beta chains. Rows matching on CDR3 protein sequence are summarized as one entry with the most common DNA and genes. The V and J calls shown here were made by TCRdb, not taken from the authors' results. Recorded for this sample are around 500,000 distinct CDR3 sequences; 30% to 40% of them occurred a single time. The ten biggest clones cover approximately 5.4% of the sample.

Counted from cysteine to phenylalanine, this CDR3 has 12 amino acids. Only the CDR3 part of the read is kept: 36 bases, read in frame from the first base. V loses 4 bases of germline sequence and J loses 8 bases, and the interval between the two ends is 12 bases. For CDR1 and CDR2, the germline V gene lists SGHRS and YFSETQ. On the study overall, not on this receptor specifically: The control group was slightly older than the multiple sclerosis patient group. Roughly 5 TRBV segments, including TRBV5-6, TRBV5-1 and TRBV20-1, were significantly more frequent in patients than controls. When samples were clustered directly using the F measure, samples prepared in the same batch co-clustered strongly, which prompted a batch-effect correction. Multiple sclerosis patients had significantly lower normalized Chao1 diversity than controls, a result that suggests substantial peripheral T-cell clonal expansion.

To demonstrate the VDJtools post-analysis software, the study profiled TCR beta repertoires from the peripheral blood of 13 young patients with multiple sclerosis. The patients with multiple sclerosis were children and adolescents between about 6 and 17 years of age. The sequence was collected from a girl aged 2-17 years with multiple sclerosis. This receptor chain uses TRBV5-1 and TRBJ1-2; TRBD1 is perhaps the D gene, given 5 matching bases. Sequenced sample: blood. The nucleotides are TGCGCCAGCAGCCCCTCGGGGGACGGCTACACCTTC. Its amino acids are CASSPSGDGYTF.